A single sample gave rise to the 30 T cell receptor beta chains below, sequenced in a study of shared clonotypes between healthy human individuals (dated by TCRdb to between 2020 and 2021). Libraries came from the immunoSEQ multiplex PCR assay. This immuneACCESS table, as held by TCRdb, lists in-frame sequences with V and J called but not all clones. Of the missing ones, under half trace to an unresolved V gene in checked studies; the others have no known cause. The sample yields 2.3 million or so clones; more than 85% were counted once. The top ten clones comprise 0.35% to 0.45% of the sample. The sample was naive CD4+ T cells from PBMCs. This sample's cell subset or site label indicates: CD45RA+ positively selected. The receptors stem from a man aged 18 to 35 in good health. Some clones in this sample may be carry-over from other donors' samples.

This chain uses TRBV4-2 with TRBJ2-2; TRBD2 matches at 8 bases. Germline V gene data show CDR1 as LGHNA and CDR2 as YNFKEQ. CDR3 length: 16 amino acids. Trimming took 0 bases from V and 4 from J; bases not matched to a gene: 4. Written as DNA, the CDR3 is TGTGCCAGCAGCCAAGATCGCCTAGCGGGCACCGGGGAGCTGTTTTTT. This gives the protein CASSQDRLAGTGELFF.

This rearrangement joins TRBV4-3 to TRBJ2-5; TRBD1 matches 9 bases. The J call may be incorrect, as the DNA end agrees better with TRBJ2-7. The CDR3 has 15 amino acids. CDR1 and CDR2 (germline): LGHNA, YSLEER. The CDR3 region is CASSQDADRGYEQYF. In nucleotides, the CDR3 is TGCGCCAGCAGCCAAGATGCGGACAGGGGCTACGAGCAGTACTTC.

V usage is TRBV7-9 and J usage is TRBJ2-7; 8 positions match TRBD1. Germline CDR1 is SEHNR and CDR2 is FQNEAQ (reference sequence). The CDR3 length is 16 residues. J lost 6 bases, V lost 5 bases, and 15 bases had no gene match. As DNA, the CDR3 is TGTGCCAGCAGCCTTCACGACAGGGGTGACGGGGGCGAGCAGTACTTC. Protein sequence: CASSLHDRGDGGEQYF.

On this clone itself: Within the sample, other DNA sequences also encode this same CDR3. CDR3 in DNA: TGCAGCGTTGCCCACAATGAGCAGTTCTTC. Its protein is CSVAHNEQFF. The V gene is TRBV29-1, the J gene TRBJ2-1; D ambiguous. The CDR3 runs to 10 residues. Germline V gives CDR1 SQVTM, CDR2 ANQGSEA. The V end was cut by 4 bases, the J end by 5 bases, with 3 bases between.

The count of this clone is one. The chain couples TRBV5-1 to TRBJ1-5; TRBD1 agrees at 7 bases. The J segment lost 7 bases and the V segment lost 5 bases, leaving 9 bases of the junction unmatched. Per the germline V gene, CDR1 is SGHRS and CDR2 is YFSETQ. The CDR3 loop spans 14 amino acids. This chain's CDR3 is CASRPDRVSQPQHF. For the CDR3, the DNA is TGCGCCAGCAGACCCGACAGGGTCAGCCAGCCCCAGCATTTT.

This clone was found once. This chain links TRBV5-6 with TRBJ2-3, with 7 bases lining up with TRBD2. The CDR3 spans 14 residues. The germline V gene has CDR1 SGHDT and CDR2 YYEEEE. V trimming: 2 bases; J trimming: 4 bases; junction bases outside the gene matches: 4. The CDR3 nucleotides are TGTGCCAGCAGCTTCGGGGAGGGTTCAGATACGCAGTATTTT. Protein product: CASSFGEGSDTQYF.

V usage is TRBV19 and J usage is TRBJ2-7, with D perhaps being TRBD1 or TRBD2 (5 bases each). The germline V and J ends were trimmed by 5 bases and 0 bases, with 11 bases remaining between them. The CDR3 has 14 residues. Germline V gene sequence: CDR1 LNHDA, CDR2 SQIVND (reference sequence). CDR3 loop: CASSPGRNSYEQYF. As DNA, the CDR3 is TGTGCCAGTAGTCCGGGACGCAACTCCTACGAGCAGTACTTC.

The chain joins TRBV5-1 to TRBJ2-7; D is uncertain. V was clipped by 0 bases and J by 3 bases, with 10 bases between them. The CDR3 totals 14 residues. Germline CDR1 is SGHRS and CDR2 is YFSETQ. The CDR3 DNA reads TGCGCCAGCAGCTTGGGAAGCTACATCTACGAGCAGTACTTC. It encodes CASSLGSYIYEQYF.

The V and J genes are TRBV6-5 and TRBJ2-3; no definite D call. CDR1 is MNHEY and CDR2 is SVGAGI in the germline V gene. V dropped 5 bases and J dropped 4 bases, with 13 bases sitting between them. This CDR3 has 14 residues. CDR3 sequence reads: CASSRLGSADTQYF. CDR3 bases: TGTGCCAGCAGTCGACTGGGATCCGCAGATACGCAGTATTTT.

The V and J genes are TRBV27 and TRBJ1-2; D is ambiguous. Germline V gene sequence: CDR1 MNHEY, CDR2 SMNVEV (reference sequence). CDR3 size: 12 residues. Between the trimmed V and J ends, which lost 3 bases and 1 base, there was a span of 3 bases. DNA of the CDR3: TGTGCCAGCAGTTTTGGTAACTATGGCTACACCTTC. Translation: CASSFGNYGYTF.

Here the CDR3 reads CASSLLGRGLQETQYF. The CDR3 DNA is TGTGCCAGCAGTCTCTTAGGGCGGGGCCTCCAAGAGACCCAGTACTTC. This chain joins TRBV27 and TRBJ2-5; TRBD2 might be the D (6 bases). This CDR3 has 16 residues. The V gene lost 5 bases and the J gene lost 1 base, with 17 bases spanning the gap. CDR1 is MNHEY and CDR2 is SMNVEV in the germline V gene (reference sequence).

The chain combines TRBV2 with TRBJ2-5; D is uncertain. Deletions cut 4 bases from V and 2 bases from J, with 8 bases between. CDR3 length equals 13 residues. Looked up from germline, CDR1 is SNHLY and CDR2 is FYNNEI. CDR3 DNA sequence: TGTGCCAGCAGTGGGAGCAGGCAAGAGACCCAGTACTTC. As protein: CASSGSRQETQYF.

The chain joins TRBV30 to TRBJ2-1, with D possibly TRBD1 on 5 matching bases. Germline assignment: CDR1 GTSNPN and CDR2 SVGIG (reference sequence). This CDR3 region has 18 residues. V dropped 0 bases and J dropped 0 bases, with 18 bases sitting between them. CDR3 region: CAWSVRGRGARSYNEQFF. The CDR3 nucleotides read TGTGCCTGGAGTGTACGAGGACGTGGGGCCCGCTCCTACAATGAGCAGTTCTTC.

The V and J genes are TRBV7-2 and TRBJ2-1; no reliable D call. This CDR3 has 14 amino acids. Trimming left V 5 bases short and J 0 bases short, with 8 bases between. Germline-derived CDR1 and CDR2 are SGHTA and FQGNSA. In nucleotides, the CDR3 is TGTGCCAGCAGCAGACTCGCCTCCTACAATGAGCAGTTCTTC. Translation: CASSRLASYNEQFF. Drawing the rest from reference TRBV7-2 and TRBJ2-1, the complete variable domain is GAGVSQSPSNKVTEKGKDVELRCDPISGHTALYWYRQSLGQGLEFLIYFQGNSAPDKSGLPSDRFSAERTGGSVSTLTIQRTQQEDSAVYLCASSRLASYNEQFFGPGTRLTVL.

This sequence joins TRBV28 and TRBJ1-2; D uncertain. Trimming took off 3 bases at V and 8 bases at J, with 13 bases between the two ends. CDR1 is MDHEN and CDR2 is SYDVKM in the germline V gene. CDR3 size: 13 residues. CDR3 protein: CASSLRSSVGYTF. DNA for the CDR3: TGTGCCAGCAGTTTGCGGTCGTCCGTAGGCTACACCTTC.

This chain links TRBV7-2 with TRBJ1-3; unclear D gene. Trimming pared 1 base from V and 11 bases from J, leaving 12 bases between. This CDR3 region has 13 residues. Germline CDR1 SGHTA, CDR2 FQGNSA. The CDR3 bases are TGTGCCAGCAGCTTAGTAAAAGGAGTGGCCATATATTTT. This sequence encodes CASSLVKGVAIYF.

The chain uses TRBV5-1 and TRBJ2-1; 11 positions match TRBD2. With 2 bases clipped from V and 7 bases from J, the junction kept 2 bases outside the gene matches. CDR3 size: 14 residues. Germline CDR1 SGHRS, CDR2 YFSETQ. DNA for the CDR3: TGCGCCAGCAGCTTTAGCGGGAGGGGTAATGAGCAGTTCTTC. Its protein is CASSFSGRGNEQFF. Full variable domain (outside the CDR3, taken from reference TRBV5-1 and TRBJ2-1): KAGVTQTPRYLIKTRGQQVTLSCSPISGHRSVSWYQQTPGQGLQFLFEYFSETQRNKGNFPGRFSGRQFSNSRSEMNVSTLELGDSALYLCASSFSGRGNEQFFGPGTRLTVL.

This chain links TRBV28 with TRBJ2-1, with TRBD1 matching 7 bases. CDR3 length: 15 amino acids. Germline CDR1 reads MDHEN; CDR2 reads SYDVKM. V was pared by 5 bases and J by 8 bases, with 12 bases of the junction left unmatched. DNA of the CDR3: TGTGCCAGCAGTCAATTGGGGACAGTCGTCGATGAGCAGTTCTTC. It codes for CASSQLGTVVDEQFF.

Here the CDR3 reads CASSNRYTGELFF. The DNA of the CDR3 is TGTGCCAGCAGCAATCGGTACACCGGGGAGCTGTTTTTT. This chain connects TRBV21-1 to TRBJ2-2; TRBD2, the table's D call, lacks a check against the DNA. TRBV21-1 is shown as a pseudogene. This CDR3 spans 13 amino acids.

This chain links TRBV7-9 with TRBJ1-3, with D uncertain. From germline, CDR1 is SEHNR and CDR2 FQNEAQ (reference sequence). V was trimmed by 4 bases and J by 1 base, leaving 8 bases between them. This CDR3 is 14 amino acids long. CDR3 sequence reads: CASSSLYSGNTIYF. The CDR3 DNA reads as TGTGCCAGCAGCTCCCTCTATTCTGGAAACACCATATATTTT.

For this clone: Other DNA sequences of this sample code for an identical CDR3. This chain uses TRBV5-1 with TRBJ2-1; 8 positions agree with TRBD1. The CDR3 has 13 residues. In germline, CDR1 is SGHRS, CDR2 YFSETQ. The V gene end was trimmed by 4 bases and the J gene end by 7 bases; junction bases not matched to a gene: 4. The CDR3: CASSTGQGNEQFF. The CDR3 nucleotides read TGCGCCAGCAGCACAGGACAGGGTAATGAGCAGTTCTTC.

J is TRBJ1-3 and V is TRBV15; the D is unclear. The CDR3 totals 12 residues. CDR1 and CDR2 (germline): LNHNV, YYDKDF (reference sequence). V gave up 6 bases and J gave up 0 bases, with 3 bases separating them. CDR3 sequence reads: CATSSSGNTIYF. The CDR3 nucleotides are TGTGCCACCAGTTCCTCTGGAAACACCATATATTTT.

The chain has TRBV9 and TRBJ1-4; 7 bases are a match to TRBD1. Trimming at V came to 0 bases and at J to 5 bases, leaving 7 bases not matched to a gene. From germline, CDR1 is SGDLS and CDR2 YYNGEE. The CDR3 covers 16 residues. Written as DNA, the CDR3 is TGTGCCAGCAGCGTAGGGGGGACAGTGAACAATGAAAAACTGTTTTTT. Translating gives CASSVGGTVNNEKLFF.

Notes on this clone: The identical CDR3 is also encoded by other nucleotide sequences in the sample. The V and J genes are TRBV5-1 and TRBJ2-3; perhaps TRBD1 as D (5 bases). The V end was cut by 1 base, the J end by 6 bases, with 9 bases between. The CDR3 is 13 residues long. CDR1 and CDR2 from the germline V gene are SGHRS and YFSETQ. The CDR3: CASSLQGADTQYF. In nucleotides, the CDR3 is TGCGCCAGCAGCTTGCAAGGGGCCGATACGCAGTATTTT.

The rearrangement uses TRBV14 and TRBJ1-4, with D possibly matching TRBD1 (5 bases). The V and J ends lost 4 bases and 5 bases respectively, with 11 bases between them. CDR1 SGHDN and CDR2 FVKESK come from the germline V gene. This CDR3 comprises 14 residues. This CDR3 reads CASSRGRRNEKLFF. For the CDR3, the DNA is TGTGCCAGCAGCCGGGGACGGCGGAATGAAAAACTGTTTTTT.

The V gene is TRBV15, the J gene TRBJ2-3, with D unclear. V was pared by 3 bases and J by 1 base, with 17 bases between. Germline loops: CDR1 LNHNV, CDR2 YYDKDF (reference sequence). There are 17 residues in the CDR3. The chain's CDR3 is CATSSVTLPPRTDTQYF. CDR3 coding DNA: TGTGCCACCAGCAGCGTCACCCTCCCCCCACGCACAGATACGCAGTATTTT.

The chain recombines TRBV5-1 with TRBJ1-2; weak D call: TRBD1 (6 bases). This CDR3 contains 15 residues. Trimming pared 2 bases from V and 6 bases from J, leaving 17 bases between. CDR1 is SGHRS, CDR2 YFSETQ, per germline. CDR3 protein: CASSLPGGASDGYTF. Here the CDR3 DNA reads TGCGCCAGCAGCTTACCGGGGGGCGCGTCGGATGGCTACACCTTC.

This chain connects TRBV4-2 to TRBJ2-1; perhaps TRBD2 as D (7 bases). Germline-derived CDR1 and CDR2 are LGHNA and YNFKEQ. V lost 0 bases and J lost 5, with 20 bases in between. The CDR3 covers 18 residues. The CDR3: CASSQEKGGGGGNNEQFF. CDR3 DNA sequence: TGTGCCAGCAGCCAAGAAAAAGGAGGAGGGGGGGGAAACAATGAGCAGTTCTTC.

The chain uses TRBV19 and TRBJ2-3, with D perhaps matching TRBD2 (7 bases). This CDR3 region has 15 residues. With 1 base removed from V and 2 bases from J, the gap between germline ends came to 10 bases. Germline V gives CDR1 LNHDA, CDR2 SQIVND (reference sequence). DNA of the CDR3: TGTGCCAGTAGTATAGGGGCGGGGGCCACAGATACGCAGTATTTT. Its protein product is CASSIGAGATDTQYF. The variable domain in full, completed from reference TRBV19 and TRBJ2-3, reads DGGITQSPKYLFRKEGQNVTLSCEQNLNHDAMYWYRQDPGQGLRLIYYSQIVNDFQKGDIAEGYSVSREKKESFPLTVTSAQKNPTAFYLCASSIGAGATDTQYFGPGTRLTVL.

The chain has TRBV4-1 and TRBJ2-7; 8 positions agree with TRBD1. The CDR3 is 15 residues long. V lost 2 bases to trimming and J lost 6 bases; unmatched junction nucleotides: 9. Germline CDR1 and CDR2: MGHRA and YSYEKL. CDR3 sequence (DNA): TGCGCCAGCAGCCAAAGACAGGGGAGATGGATCGAGCAGTACTTC. As protein: CASSQRQGRWIEQYF.